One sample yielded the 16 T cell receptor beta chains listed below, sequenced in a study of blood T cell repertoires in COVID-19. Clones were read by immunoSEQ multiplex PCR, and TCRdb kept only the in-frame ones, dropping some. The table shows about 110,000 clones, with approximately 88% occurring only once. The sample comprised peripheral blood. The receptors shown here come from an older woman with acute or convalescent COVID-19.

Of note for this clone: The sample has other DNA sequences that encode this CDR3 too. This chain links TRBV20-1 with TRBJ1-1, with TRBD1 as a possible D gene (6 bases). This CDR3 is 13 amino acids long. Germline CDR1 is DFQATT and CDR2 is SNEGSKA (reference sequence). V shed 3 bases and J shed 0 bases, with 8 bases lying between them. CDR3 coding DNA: TGCAGTGCTAGTCCAGGGGTGAACACTGAAGCTTTCTTT. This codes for CSASPGVNTEAFF.

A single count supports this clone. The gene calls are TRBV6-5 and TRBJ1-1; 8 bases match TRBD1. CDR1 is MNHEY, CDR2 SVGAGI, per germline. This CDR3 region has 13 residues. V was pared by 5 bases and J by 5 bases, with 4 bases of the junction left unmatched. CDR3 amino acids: CASSNYRGTEAFF. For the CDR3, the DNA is TGTGCCAGCAGTAACTACAGGGGGACTGAAGCTTTCTTT.

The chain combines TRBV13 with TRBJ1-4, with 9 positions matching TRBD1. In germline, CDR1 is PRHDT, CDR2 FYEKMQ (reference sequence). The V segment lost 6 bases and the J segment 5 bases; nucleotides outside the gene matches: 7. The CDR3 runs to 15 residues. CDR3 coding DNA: TGTGCCAGCAGTTTTGGGGGGACAGGGAATGAAAAACTGTTTTTT. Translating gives CASSFGGTGNEKLFF.

Here the CDR3 DNA reads TGTGCCAGCAGCCGGACAGGGATCGTAACTGAAGCTTTCTTT. This gives the protein CASSRTGIVTEAFF. The genes are TRBV27 and TRBJ1-1; the match to TRBD1 covers 8 bases. This CDR3 contains 14 residues. The V gene end was trimmed by 6 bases and the J gene end by 5 bases; junction bases not matched to a gene: 8. The V gene's germline CDR1 is MNHEY and CDR2 SMNVEV (reference sequence).

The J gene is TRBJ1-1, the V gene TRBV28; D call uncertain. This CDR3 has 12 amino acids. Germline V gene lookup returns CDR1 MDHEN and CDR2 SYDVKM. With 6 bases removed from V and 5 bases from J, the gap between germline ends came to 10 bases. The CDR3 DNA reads TGTGCCAGCAGCCCTTTACAGACTGAAGCTTTCTTT. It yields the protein CASSPLQTEAFF.

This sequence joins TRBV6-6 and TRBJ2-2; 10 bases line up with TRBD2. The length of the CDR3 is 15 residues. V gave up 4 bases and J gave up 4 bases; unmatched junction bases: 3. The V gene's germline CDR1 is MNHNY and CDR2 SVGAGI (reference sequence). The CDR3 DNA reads TGTGCCAGCAGTTTCTCTAGCGGGGGCACCGGGGAGCTGTTTTTT. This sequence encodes CASSFSSGGTGELFF.

The CDR3 is CASSMLTNSGNTIYF. The DNA for the CDR3 is TGTGCCAGTAGTATGTTAACAAACTCTGGAAACACCATATATTTT. The rearrangement joins TRBV19 to TRBJ1-3, with D unclear. The germline V gene encodes CDR1 LNHDA and CDR2 SQIVND (reference sequence). Trimming took 3 bases from V and 0 from J, leaving 9 bases between them. The CDR3 totals 15 residues.

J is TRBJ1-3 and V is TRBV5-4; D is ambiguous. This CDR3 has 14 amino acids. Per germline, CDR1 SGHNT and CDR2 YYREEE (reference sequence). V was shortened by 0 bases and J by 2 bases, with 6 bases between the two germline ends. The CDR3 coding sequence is TGTGCCAGCAGCTTGGACGGGGCTGGAAACACCATATATTTT. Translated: CASSLDGAGNTIYF.

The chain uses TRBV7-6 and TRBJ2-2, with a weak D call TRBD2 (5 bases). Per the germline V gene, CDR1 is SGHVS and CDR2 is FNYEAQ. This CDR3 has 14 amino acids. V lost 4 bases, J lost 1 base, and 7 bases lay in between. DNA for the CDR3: TGTGCCAGCAGCTCCAGCGGGAACACCGGGGAGCTGTTTTTT. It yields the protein CASSSSGNTGELFF.

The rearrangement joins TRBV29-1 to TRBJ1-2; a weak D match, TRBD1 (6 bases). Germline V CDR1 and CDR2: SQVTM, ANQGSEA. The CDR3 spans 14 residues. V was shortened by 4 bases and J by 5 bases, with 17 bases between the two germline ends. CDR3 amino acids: CSVVRGGGRYGYTF. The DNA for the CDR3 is TGCAGCGTTGTCCGGGGAGGGGGTCGGTATGGCTACACCTTC.

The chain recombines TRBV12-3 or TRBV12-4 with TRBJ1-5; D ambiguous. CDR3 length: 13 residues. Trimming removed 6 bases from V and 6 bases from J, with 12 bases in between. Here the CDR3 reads CASRQTVSQPQHF. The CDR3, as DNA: TGTGCCAGCAGGCAGACTGTTAGTCAGCCCCAGCATTTT.

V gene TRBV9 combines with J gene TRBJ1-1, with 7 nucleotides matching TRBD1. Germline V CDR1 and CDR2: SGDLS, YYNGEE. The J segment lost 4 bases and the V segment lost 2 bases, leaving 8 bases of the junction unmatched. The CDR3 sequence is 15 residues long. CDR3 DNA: TGTGCCAGCAGCGTCACAGGGGCGGGTGGCACTGAAGCTTTCTTT. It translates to CASSVTGAGGTEAFF.

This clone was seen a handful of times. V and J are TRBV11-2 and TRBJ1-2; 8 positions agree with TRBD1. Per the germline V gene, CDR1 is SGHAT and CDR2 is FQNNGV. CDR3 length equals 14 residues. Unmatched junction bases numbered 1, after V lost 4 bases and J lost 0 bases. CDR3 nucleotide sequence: TGTGCCAGCAGCTGGACAGGGACTAACTATGGCTACACCTTC. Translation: CASSWTGTNYGYTF. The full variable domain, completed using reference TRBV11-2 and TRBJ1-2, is EAGVAQSPRYKIIEKRQSVAFWCNPISGHATLYWYQQILGQGPKLLIQFQNNGVVDDSQLPKDRFSAERLKGVDSTLKIQPAKLEDSAVYLCASSWTGTNYGYTFGSGTRLTVV.

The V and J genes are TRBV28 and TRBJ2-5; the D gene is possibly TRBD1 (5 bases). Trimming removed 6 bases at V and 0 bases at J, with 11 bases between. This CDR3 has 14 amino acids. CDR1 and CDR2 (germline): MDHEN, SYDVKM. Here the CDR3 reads CASSTAGYQETQYF. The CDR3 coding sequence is TGTGCCAGCAGCACTGCAGGGTACCAAGAGACCCAGTACTTC.

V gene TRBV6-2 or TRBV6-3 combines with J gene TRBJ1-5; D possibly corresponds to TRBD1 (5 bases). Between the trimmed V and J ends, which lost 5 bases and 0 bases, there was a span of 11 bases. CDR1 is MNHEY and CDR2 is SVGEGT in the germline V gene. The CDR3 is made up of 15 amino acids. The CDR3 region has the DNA TGTGCCAGCAGTCCCCGACAGAATAGCAATCAGCCCCAGCATTTT. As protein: CASSPRQNSNQPQHF.

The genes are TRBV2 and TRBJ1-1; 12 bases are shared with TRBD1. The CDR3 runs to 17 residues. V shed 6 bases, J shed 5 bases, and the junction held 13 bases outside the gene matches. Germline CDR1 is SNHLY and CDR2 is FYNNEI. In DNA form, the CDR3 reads TGTGCCAGCAGAGAACGGGACAGGGGGCTTCGGAGAACTGAAGCTTTCTTT. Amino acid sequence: CASRERDRGLRRTEAFF.